This T cell receptor beta chain was sequenced for a study of T cells after yellow fever vaccination. By 5'RACE template switching, TCR cDNA was produced, with a universal primer site and UMIs added in the process. Each CDR3 protein is one row after TCRdb ran MiXCR on the 5' RACE reads. The sample holds 90,000 to 150,000 distinct CDR3 sequences, around 6.7% seen once. Germline CDR1 and CDR2: SQVTM and ANQGSEA. The CDR3 totals 12 residues. Trimming pared 0 bases from V and 6 bases from J, leaving 9 bases between. The sample holds many counts of this clonotype. The chain carries TRBV29-1 and TRBJ2-7; tentative D call: TRBD1 (5 bases). The source of this sequence is a man between 18 and 29 years old who received the YFV17D yellow fever vaccine. The starting material was CD4+ T cells sorted from PBMCs, obtained around 45 days after the first yellow fever vaccination. CDR3 sequence reads: CSVEDSRAEQYF. The CDR3 DNA is TGCAGCGTTGAAGATAGCAGGGCCGAGCAGTACTTC.